A selection of T cell receptor beta chains follows, all from one sample in a study of T cell repertoires in cytomegalovirus infection. MiXCR was run by TCRdb on the reads, yielding one entry per CDR3 protein. The data hold approximately 470,000 distinct CDR3 sequences, with about two fifths observed a single time. Their specific antigens are unknown. The sequencing here drew on cultured PBMCs, taken from culture after CMV antigen stimulation. The receptors come from a human donor in good health (CMV status not recorded). Some clones in this sample may be carry-over from other donors' samples. Each CDR3 is given with its conserved first and last residue. Fields, in order: CDR3 length, clone size, J gene, V gene, D gene, CDR3 DNA, CDR3 protein. A D gene is named only where the DNA matches it firmly. Some rows have no size entry. The others give once, few or many, or a class for an expanded clone.

len: 13; abundance: once; j_gene: TRBJ2-7; v_gene: TRBV6-5; d_gene: -; CDR3nt: TGTGCCAGCAGTTACAACACCAACTACGAGCAGTACTTC; CDR3aa: CASSYNTNYEQYF
len: 16; abundance: -; j_gene: TRBJ2-7; v_gene: TRBV7-8; d_gene: TRBD2; CDR3nt: TGTGCCAGCAGCTTAGGTTGGTCTAGCGGAGCCTACGAGCAGTACTTC; CDR3aa: CASSLGWSSGAYEQYF
len: 14; abundance: -; j_gene: TRBJ2-7; v_gene: TRBV7-2; d_gene: -; CDR3nt: TGTGCCAGCAGCCTACCGGGACCGGGACGCGAGCAGTACTTC; CDR3aa: CASSLPGPGREQYF
len: 15; abundance: -; j_gene: TRBJ2-7; v_gene: TRBV10-3; d_gene: TRBD1; CDR3nt: TGTGCCATCAGAGATTTAGGGGACAGGGGCTACGAGCAGTACTTC; CDR3aa: CAIRDLGDRGYEQYF
len: 16; abundance: -; j_gene: TRBJ2-1; v_gene: TRBV11-2; d_gene: TRBD2; CDR3nt: TGTGCCAGCAGCTTGATCAGGCGGGGGGGCCGGAATGAGCAGTTCTTC; CDR3aa: CASSLIRRGGRNEQFF
len: 12; abundance: -; j_gene: TRBJ2-5; v_gene: TRBV3-1; d_gene: -; CDR3nt: TGTGCCAGCAGCCAAGAATGGCGGACCCAGTACTTC; CDR3aa: CASSQEWRTQYF
len: 13; abundance: few; j_gene: TRBJ2-7; v_gene: TRBV2; d_gene: -; CDR3nt: TGTGCCAGCAGTCTCCGGGGGGCGAACGAGCAGTACTTC; CDR3aa: CASSLRGANEQYF
len: 14; abundance: few; j_gene: TRBJ2-3; v_gene: TRBV12-3/TRBV12-4; d_gene: -; CDR3nt: TGTGCCAGCAGTTTAGTGGGGGCCTCCGATACGCAGTATTTT; CDR3aa: CASSLVGASDTQYF
len: 15; abundance: -; j_gene: TRBJ1-5; v_gene: TRBV18; d_gene: TRBD1; CDR3nt: TGTGCCAGCTCAGAGGGACAGCAAAGGGTCCAGCCCCAGCATTTT; CDR3aa: CASSEGQQRVQPQHF
len: 13; abundance: few; j_gene: TRBJ2-5; v_gene: TRBV6-5; d_gene: -; CDR3nt: TGTGCTGCGGGCAGGGCTTACCAAGAGACCCAGTACTTC; CDR3aa: CAAGRAYQETQYF
len: 14; abundance: few; j_gene: TRBJ1-1; v_gene: TRBV7-2; d_gene: -; CDR3nt: TGTGCCAGCAGCTTAATTTTGGGGAACACTGAAGCTTTCTTT; CDR3aa: CASSLILGNTEAFF
len: 14; abundance: -; j_gene: TRBJ1-1; v_gene: TRBV12-3/TRBV12-4; d_gene: TRBD1; CDR3nt: TGTGCCAGCAGCAAAGGGGGCCTGGACACTGAAGCTTTCTTT; CDR3aa: CASSKGGLDTEAFF
len: 13; abundance: -; j_gene: TRBJ1-1; v_gene: TRBV20-1; d_gene: -; CDR3nt: TGCAGTGCTAGGGAAAATGCGGGGCGATGGGCTTTCTTT; CDR3aa: CSARENAGRWAFF
len: 13; abundance: -; j_gene: TRBJ2-1; v_gene: TRBV11-1; d_gene: -; CDR3nt: TGTGCCAGCAGCTTAGCGATAGCCAGTGGGCAGTTCTTC; CDR3aa: CASSLAIASGQFF
len: 16; abundance: -; j_gene: TRBJ2-7; v_gene: TRBV27; d_gene: TRBD2; CDR3nt: TGTGCCAGCAGTTCGAGGGGACTAGCGGGAGTCTACGAGCAGTACTTC; CDR3aa: CASSSRGLAGVYEQYF
len: 21; abundance: -; j_gene: TRBJ2-1; v_gene: TRBV5-6; d_gene: TRBD2; CDR3nt: TGTGCCAGCAGCTTGGGTATAATGACTAGCGGGATCCTAAACTCCTACAATGAGCAGTTCTTC; CDR3aa: CASSLGIMTSGILNSYNEQFF
len: 15; abundance: -; j_gene: TRBJ1-1; v_gene: TRBV5-4; d_gene: -; CDR3nt: TGTGCCAGCAGCTTGTTCGGGGTTAGCGGCACTGAAGCTTTCTTT; CDR3aa: CASSLFGVSGTEAFF
len: 13; abundance: few; j_gene: TRBJ1-2; v_gene: TRBV10-3; d_gene: TRBD1; CDR3nt: TGTGCCATCAGGGGGAATACAGGGGGTGGCTACACCTTC; CDR3aa: CAIRGNTGGGYTF
len: 14; abundance: once; j_gene: TRBJ2-2; v_gene: TRBV11-3; d_gene: -; CDR3nt: TGTGCCAGCAGCCCCTCTAGGTCTACCGGGGAGCTGTTTTTT; CDR3aa: CASSPSRSTGELFF
len: 15; abundance: -; j_gene: TRBJ2-5; v_gene: TRBV7-9; d_gene: TRBD2; CDR3nt: TGTGCCAGCAGCTTAGCGTGGGAGGGCCGGAAGACCCAGTACTTC; CDR3aa: CASSLAWEGRKTQYF
len: 14; abundance: few; j_gene: TRBJ1-5; v_gene: TRBV7-2; d_gene: -; CDR3nt: TGTGCCAGCAGCTTAGATGTTTTAGTCCAGCCCCAGCATTTT; CDR3aa: CASSLDVLVQPQHF
len: 20; abundance: few; j_gene: TRBJ1-1; v_gene: TRBV4-1; d_gene: TRBD1; CDR3nt: TGCGCCAGCAGCCAGAGACCTACAGGGGGAGGAACCCGGTGGGACACTGAAGCTTTCTTT; CDR3aa: CASSQRPTGGGTRWDTEAFF
len: 15; abundance: -; j_gene: TRBJ2-2; v_gene: TRBV5-6; d_gene: -; CDR3nt: TGTGCCAGCAGCCTACAGGGACTAAACACCGGGGAGCTGTTTTTT; CDR3aa: CASSLQGLNTGELFF
len: 14; abundance: few; j_gene: TRBJ2-5; v_gene: TRBV7-2; d_gene: TRBD2; CDR3nt: TGTGCCAGCAGCGCTGGACTAGCGGGAGAGACCCAGTACTTC; CDR3aa: CASSAGLAGETQYF
len: 15; abundance: -; j_gene: TRBJ2-1; v_gene: TRBV6-5; d_gene: -; CDR3nt: TGTGCCAGCAGTTACTCGGGGCCCCTAGACGATGAGCAGTTCTTC; CDR3aa: CASSYSGPLDDEQFF
len: 15; abundance: -; j_gene: TRBJ2-1; v_gene: TRBV29-1; d_gene: TRBD2; CDR3nt: TGCAGCGTTTACCTAGCGGGGAAACCCTACAATGAGCAGTTCTTC; CDR3aa: CSVYLAGKPYNEQFF
len: 14; abundance: few; j_gene: TRBJ2-5; v_gene: TRBV7-2; d_gene: -; CDR3nt: TGTGCCAGCAGCGCGATTAGGGCCGTAGAGACCCAGTACTTC; CDR3aa: CASSAIRAVETQYF
len: 12; abundance: -; j_gene: TRBJ2-1; v_gene: TRBV6-5; d_gene: TRBD2; CDR3nt: TGTGCCACCAACAGCGGGAGCAATGAGCAGTTCTTC; CDR3aa: CATNSGSNEQFF
len: 14; abundance: few; j_gene: TRBJ1-1; v_gene: TRBV12-3/TRBV12-4; d_gene: -; CDR3nt: TGTGCCAGCAGTTTTGGGGGAGGGCGGACTGAAGCTTTCTTT; CDR3aa: CASSFGGGRTEAFF
len: 16; abundance: few; j_gene: TRBJ2-2; v_gene: TRBV12-3/TRBV12-4; d_gene: TRBD1; CDR3nt: TGTGCCAGCAGCCGGCCGACGGGACAGTTGTCCGGGGAGCTGTTTTTT; CDR3aa: CASSRPTGQLSGELFF
len: 15; abundance: -; j_gene: TRBJ2-5; v_gene: TRBV27; d_gene: -; CDR3nt: TGTGCCAGCAGTCCTTTTTCAGGCCTCCAAGAGACCCAGTACTTC; CDR3aa: CASSPFSGLQETQYF
len: 14; abundance: few; j_gene: TRBJ1-1; v_gene: TRBV6-2/TRBV6-3; d_gene: -; CDR3nt: TGTGCCAGCAACTGGGACGGAACGAACACTGAAGCTTTCTTT; CDR3aa: CASNWDGTNTEAFF
len: 16; abundance: -; j_gene: TRBJ2-1; v_gene: TRBV20-1; d_gene: -; CDR3nt: TGCAGTGCTAGGGAAGACTCGGCAGGGTCCTACAATGAGCAGTTCTTC; CDR3aa: CSAREDSAGSYNEQFF
len: 15; abundance: few; j_gene: TRBJ2-7; v_gene: TRBV7-6; d_gene: TRBD2; CDR3nt: TGTGCCTGCCGCGGGGGAGGGTTTTGGTCCTACGAGCAGTACTTC; CDR3aa: CACRGGGFWSYEQYF
len: 14; abundance: -; j_gene: TRBJ2-1; v_gene: TRBV11-2; d_gene: -; CDR3nt: TGTGCCAGCAGCATAGCGCTAAGCGGGAATGAGCAGTTCTTC; CDR3aa: CASSIALSGNEQFF
len: 8; abundance: -; j_gene: TRBJ1-5; v_gene: TRBV4-1; d_gene: -; CDR3nt: TGCGCGCTCGAGACCCAGCATTTT; CDR3aa: CALETQHF
len: 16; abundance: few; j_gene: TRBJ2-7; v_gene: TRBV7-2; d_gene: TRBD2; CDR3nt: TGTGCCAGCAGCTTCGGACTAGCGGGGGGGTTCGACGAGCAGTACTTC; CDR3aa: CASSFGLAGGFDEQYF
len: 13; abundance: -; j_gene: TRBJ2-5; v_gene: TRBV2; d_gene: -; CDR3nt: TGTGCCAGCAGTTACGGGGTCGAGGAGACCCAGTACTTC; CDR3aa: CASSYGVEETQYF
len: 14; abundance: -; j_gene: TRBJ2-2; v_gene: TRBV2; d_gene: -; CDR3nt: TGTGCCAGCATCCAAACCGGGTACACCGGGGAGCTGTTTTTT; CDR3aa: CASIQTGYTGELFF
len: 15; abundance: -; j_gene: TRBJ1-1; v_gene: TRBV20-1; d_gene: -; CDR3nt: TGCAGTGCTAGAGAGGCGGATGAACAGGCCCCTGAAGCTTTCTTT; CDR3aa: CSAREADEQAPEAFF
len: 13; abundance: -; j_gene: TRBJ1-2; v_gene: TRBV6-5; d_gene: -; CDR3nt: TGTGCCAGCAGTTACCAGAAAAACTATGGCTACACCTTC; CDR3aa: CASSYQKNYGYTF
len: 17; abundance: -; j_gene: TRBJ2-3; v_gene: TRBV4-1; d_gene: TRBD2; CDR3nt: TGCGCCAGCAGCCAAGGGCTAGGGACTATCAGCACAGATACGCAGTATTTT; CDR3aa: CASSQGLGTISTDTQYF
len: 18; abundance: few; j_gene: TRBJ1-4; v_gene: TRBV6-1; d_gene: -; CDR3nt: TGTGCCAGCAGCTCCCTGGGGACCCCATTTTACAGTGATGAAAAACTGTTTTTT; CDR3aa: CASSSLGTPFYSDEKLFF
len: 14; abundance: -; j_gene: TRBJ2-1; v_gene: TRBV4-1; d_gene: TRBD1; CDR3nt: TGCGCCAGCAGCCAAGGGACAGGGGGATATGAGCAGTTCTTC; CDR3aa: CASSQGTGGYEQFF
len: 14; abundance: -; j_gene: TRBJ2-1; v_gene: TRBV20-1; d_gene: TRBD2; CDR3nt: TGCAGTGCTAGAGATATAGGACTAGCTAATGAGCAGTTCTTC; CDR3aa: CSARDIGLANEQFF
len: 14; abundance: many; j_gene: TRBJ1-2; v_gene: TRBV7-2; d_gene: -; CDR3nt: TGTGCCAGCAGCTTCGCCGAGGGGGAGTATGGCTACACCTTC; CDR3aa: CASSFAEGEYGYTF
len: 14; abundance: -; j_gene: TRBJ2-7; v_gene: TRBV7-2; d_gene: TRBD2; CDR3nt: TGTGCCAGCAGCCTCGGACTAGCGGGGAGCGAGCAGTACTTC; CDR3aa: CASSLGLAGSEQYF
len: 17; abundance: few; j_gene: TRBJ2-5; v_gene: TRBV28; d_gene: TRBD2; CDR3nt: TGTGCCAGCAGTGTCCCGGGACTAGCGGGGGGGCAGGAGACCCAGTACTTC; CDR3aa: CASSVPGLAGGQETQYF
len: 15; abundance: many; j_gene: TRBJ2-1; v_gene: TRBV7-2; d_gene: -; CDR3nt: TGTGCCAGCAGCCGTGCCCACGGGGATCGCAATGAGCAGTTCTTC; CDR3aa: CASSRAHGDRNEQFF
len: 17; abundance: -; j_gene: TRBJ2-7; v_gene: TRBV11-2; d_gene: -; CDR3nt: TGTGCCAGCAGCTTAGGCGGGACGGGGTTCATCCCCCACGAGCAGTACTTC; CDR3aa: CASSLGGTGFIPHEQYF
len: 14; abundance: few; j_gene: TRBJ2-7; v_gene: TRBV6-1; d_gene: TRBD1; CDR3nt: TGTGCCGCGAGGACAGGGGGCGGCTCCTACGAGCAGTACTTC; CDR3aa: CAARTGGGSYEQYF
len: 18; abundance: -; j_gene: TRBJ1-1; v_gene: TRBV28; d_gene: -; CDR3nt: TGTGCCAGCAGTTTATGGGGGATTCGGGGGAATTCCAACACTGAAGCTTTCTTT; CDR3aa: CASSLWGIRGNSNTEAFF
len: 14; abundance: -; j_gene: TRBJ2-7; v_gene: TRBV28; d_gene: -; CDR3nt: TGTGCCAGCAGTGTCTGGGGGCAATCCTACGAGCAGTACTTC; CDR3aa: CASSVWGQSYEQYF